Shown below are 11 T cell receptor beta chains from a single sample sequenced in a study of response to subunit inactivated influenza vaccine. TCRdb re-called the RT-PCR reads with MiXCR, one entry per CDR3 protein. The data contain about 650,000 distinct CDR3 sequences, 11% to 15% of them singletons. Sequences were derived from PBMCs from blood, sampled 14 to 15 days before vaccination. Receptor source: a man in his fifties or sixties who received an inactivated influenza vaccine.

The chain is built from TRBV5-1 and TRBJ2-3, with 13 bases matching TRBD2. Germline V gives CDR1 SGHRS, CDR2 YFSETQ. The CDR3 is 15 residues long. J was trimmed by 5 bases and V by 6 bases; bases with no gene match: 6. This CDR3 is CASTRLAGGIDTQYF. The CDR3 DNA is TGCGCCAGCACCCGACTAGCGGGAGGAATAGATACGCAGTATTTT.

This clonotype has more than one count but fewer than ten. The chain employs TRBV20-1 and TRBJ2-3, with D perhaps TRBD2 (6 bases). The V gene's germline CDR1 is DFQATT and CDR2 SNEGSKA (reference sequence). This CDR3 is built from 14 residues. In DNA form, the CDR3 reads TGCAGCGCCAAGGGAGGATATGGCACAGATACGCAGTATTTT. Protein sequence: CSAKGGYGTDTQYF.

Details on this clonotype: Sequence at one end of the junction differs from germline and may be a read error. This chain joins TRBV12-3 or TRBV12-4 and TRBJ2-2; D possibly uses TRBD1 or TRBD2 (5 bases each). The CDR3 extends over 14 amino acids. The CDR3, as DNA: TGTACCAGCAGCAAAGGGACCAGGGACGGGGAGCTGTTTTTT. Its protein is CTSSKGTRDGELFF.

This clonotype was observed a handful of times. The V and J genes are TRBV5-1 and TRBJ2-3; D not resolved. The CDR3 extends over 14 amino acids. V was cut by 1 base and J by 4 bases, with 10 bases left in between. The germline gives CDR1 SGHRS, CDR2 YFSETQ. The DNA of the CDR3 is TGCGCCAGCAGCTTGTTGTCTTCCCCAGATACGCAGTATTTT. It codes for CASSLLSSPDTQYF. The whole variable domain, remainder taken from reference TRBV5-1 and TRBJ2-3, is KAGVTQTPRYLIKTRGQQVTLSCSPISGHRSVSWYQQTPGQGLQFLFEYFSETQRNKGNFPGRFSGRQFSNSRSEMNVSTLELGDSALYLCASSLLSSPDTQYFGPGTRLTVL.

The chain recombines TRBV10-3 with TRBJ2-5, with TRBD1 matching over 8 bases. With 10 bases clipped from V and 5 bases from J, the junction kept 6 bases outside the gene matches. The CDR3 covers 12 residues. In germline, CDR1 is ENHRY, CDR2 SYGVKD. CDR3 in amino acids: CANGQGGETQYF. The DNA of the CDR3 is TGTGCCAATGGACAGGGAGGCGAGACCCAGTACTTC.

The chain combines TRBV4-3 with TRBJ2-1; 10 bases map to TRBD2. V trimming: 0 bases; J trimming: 3 bases; junction bases outside the gene matches: 8. Germline-derived CDR1 and CDR2 are LGHNA and YSLEER. The CDR3 spans 18 residues. The CDR3 reads CASSQDRASGSVYNEQFF. The CDR3 nucleotides are TGCGCCAGCAGCCAAGACCGGGCTAGCGGGAGTGTCTACAATGAGCAGTTCTTC.

This clonotype occurred a few times. The chain has TRBV25-1 and TRBJ1-2; unclear D gene. Per germline, CDR1 MGHDK and CDR2 SYGVNS. Trimming removed 4 bases at V and 4 bases at J, with 10 bases between. The CDR3 runs 13 residues. CDR3 region: CASSGFLGYGYTF. The CDR3 DNA reads TGTGCCAGCAGTGGGTTTCTTGGCTATGGCTACACCTTC.

The chain is built from TRBV5-1 and TRBJ2-5; 7 bases match TRBD2. Trimming at V came to 4 bases and at J to 2 bases, leaving 8 bases not matched to a gene. This CDR3 has 15 amino acids. Germline loops: CDR1 SGHRS, CDR2 YFSETQ. The CDR3 sequence: CASSPGTMRQETQYF. The DNA of the CDR3 is TGCGCCAGCAGCCCCGGGACTATGAGGCAAGAGACCCAGTACTTC.

The V gene is TRBV5-1, the J gene TRBJ1-2; D is perhaps TRBD1 (6 bases). Germline loops: CDR1 SGHRS, CDR2 YFSETQ. The CDR3 consists of 13 residues. The germline V and J ends were trimmed by 4 bases and 2 bases, with 9 bases remaining between them. The CDR3 bases are TGCGCCAGCAGCCACGGACAGAACTATGGCTACACCTTC. This gives the protein CASSHGQNYGYTF.

This clonotype was seen a few times. CDR3 sequence (DNA): TGTGCCAGCAGTTACGGGACAGGGAATAATTCACCCCTCCACTTT. Its protein is CASSYGTGNNSPLHF. The chain employs TRBV6-5 and TRBJ1-6, with TRBD1 identical over 9 bases. This CDR3 is built from 15 residues. Germline assignment: CDR1 MNHEY and CDR2 SVGAGI. With 2 bases clipped from V and 5 bases from J, the junction kept 1 base outside the gene matches.

This rearrangement joins TRBV7-9 to TRBJ2-3, with a weak D call TRBD2 (6 bases). V shed 3 bases and J shed 4 bases, with 14 bases lying between them. The CDR3 covers 15 residues. Per the germline V gene, CDR1 is SEHNR and CDR2 is FQNEAQ (reference sequence). CDR3 loop: CASSFRRAEADTQYF. The CDR3 DNA reads TGTGCCAGCAGCTTTCGGAGGGCCGAGGCAGATACGCAGTATTTT.